This T cell receptor (beta chain) was captured by sequencing in a study of blood T cell repertoires in COVID-19. Study-wide background: The United States, Italy and Spain provided the acute and convalescent COVID-19 samples.

Profiling relied on immunoSEQ multiplex PCR, and the TCRdb table lists in-frame clones only, not all of them. Here the sample spans about 250,000 clones, 85% to 90% being singletons. Resolution of symptoms, clearance, or two negative PCRs was present in recovered Cohort 3 donors. The CDR3 length is 16 residues. Germline loops: CDR1 MGHRA, CDR2 YSYEKL. V was pared by 3 bases and J by 3 bases, with 4 bases of the junction left unmatched. The sample holds one count of this clone. This sequence was found in a woman aged 18-35 years who had recovered from COVID-19. J is TRBJ2-3 and V is TRBV4-1, with 12 bases lining up with TRBD1. Sequencing used PBMCs or T cells enriched from blood (not recorded which). Here the CDR3 DNA reads TGCGCCAGCAGCCAGGGGACAGGGGGCTGGACAGATACGCAGTATTTT. The encoded protein is CASSQGTGGWTDTQYF.